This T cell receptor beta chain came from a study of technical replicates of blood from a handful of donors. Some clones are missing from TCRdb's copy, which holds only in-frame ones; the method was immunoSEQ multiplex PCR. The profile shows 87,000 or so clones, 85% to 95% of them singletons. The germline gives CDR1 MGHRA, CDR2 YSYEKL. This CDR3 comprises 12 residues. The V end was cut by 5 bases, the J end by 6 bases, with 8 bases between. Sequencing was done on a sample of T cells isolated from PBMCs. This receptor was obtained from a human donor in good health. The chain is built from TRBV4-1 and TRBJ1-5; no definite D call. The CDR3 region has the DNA TGCGCCAGCAGCTTACCCGGTCAGCCCCAGCATTTT. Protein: CASSLPGQPQHF.